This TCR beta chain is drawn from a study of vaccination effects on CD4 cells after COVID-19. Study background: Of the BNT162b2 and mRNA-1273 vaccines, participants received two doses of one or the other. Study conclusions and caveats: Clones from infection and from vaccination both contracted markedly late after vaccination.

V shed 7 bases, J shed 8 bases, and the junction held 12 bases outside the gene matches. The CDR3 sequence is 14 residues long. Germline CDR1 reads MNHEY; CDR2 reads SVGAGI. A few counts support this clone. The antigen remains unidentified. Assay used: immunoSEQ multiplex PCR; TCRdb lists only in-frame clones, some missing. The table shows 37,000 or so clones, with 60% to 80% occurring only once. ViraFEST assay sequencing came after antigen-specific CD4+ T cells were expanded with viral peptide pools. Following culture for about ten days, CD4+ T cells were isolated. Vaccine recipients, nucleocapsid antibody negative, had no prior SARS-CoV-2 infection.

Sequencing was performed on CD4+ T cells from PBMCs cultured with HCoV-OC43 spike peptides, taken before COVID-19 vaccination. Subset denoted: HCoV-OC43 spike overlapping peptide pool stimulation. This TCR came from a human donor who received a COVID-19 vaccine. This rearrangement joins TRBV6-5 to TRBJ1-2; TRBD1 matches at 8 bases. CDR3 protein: CASKKIGQGGGYTF. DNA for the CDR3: TGTGCCAGCAAGAAAATAGGACAGGGTGGCGGCTACACCTTC.